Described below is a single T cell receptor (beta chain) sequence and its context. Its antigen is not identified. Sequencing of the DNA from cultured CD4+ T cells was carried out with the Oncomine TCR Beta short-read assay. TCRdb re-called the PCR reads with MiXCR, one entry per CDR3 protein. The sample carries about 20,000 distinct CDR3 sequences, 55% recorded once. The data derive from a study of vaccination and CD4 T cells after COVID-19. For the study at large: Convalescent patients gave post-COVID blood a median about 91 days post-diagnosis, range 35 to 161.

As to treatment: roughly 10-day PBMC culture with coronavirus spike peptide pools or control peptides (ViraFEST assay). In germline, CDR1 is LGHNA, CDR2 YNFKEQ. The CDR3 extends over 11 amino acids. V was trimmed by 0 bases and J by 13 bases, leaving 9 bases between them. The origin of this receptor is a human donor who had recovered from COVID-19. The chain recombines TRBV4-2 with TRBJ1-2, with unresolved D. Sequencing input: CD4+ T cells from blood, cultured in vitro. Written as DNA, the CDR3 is TGTGCCAGCAGCCAAGATAGGTTGATCACCTTC. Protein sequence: CASSQDRLITF.